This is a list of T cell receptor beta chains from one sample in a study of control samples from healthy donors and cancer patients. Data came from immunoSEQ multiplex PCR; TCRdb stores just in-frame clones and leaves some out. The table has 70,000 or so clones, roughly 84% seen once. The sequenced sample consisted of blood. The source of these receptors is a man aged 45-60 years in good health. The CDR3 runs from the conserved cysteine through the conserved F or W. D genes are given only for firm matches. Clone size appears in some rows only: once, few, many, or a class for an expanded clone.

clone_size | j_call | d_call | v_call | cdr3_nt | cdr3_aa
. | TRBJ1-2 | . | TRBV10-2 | TGCGCCAGCAGTGAGTCGGGGGTCACGGACTATGGCTACACCTTC | CASSESGVTDYGYTF
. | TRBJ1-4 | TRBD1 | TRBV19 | TGTGCCAGTAGTCCCGACAGGGGTGGGCCTAATGAAAAACTGTTTTTT | CASSPDRGGPNEKLFF
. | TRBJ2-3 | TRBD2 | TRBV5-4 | TGTGCCAGCAGCCCGGGGGGGGTTCTTCCTACTAGCACAGATACGCAGTATTTT | CASSPGGVLPTSTDTQYF
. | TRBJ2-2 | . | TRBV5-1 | TGCGCCAGCAGCTTGGTACTCGGCGTCTCCGGGGAGCTGTTTTTT | CASSLVLGVSGELFF
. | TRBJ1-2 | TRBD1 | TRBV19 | TGTGCCAGTAGTAAGAACAGGGGAGGGTATGGCTACACCTTC | CASSKNRGGYGYTF
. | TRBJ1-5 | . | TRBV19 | TGTGCCAGTATGGAAGGGGTCGGTCAGCCCCAGCATTTT | CASMEGVGQPQHF
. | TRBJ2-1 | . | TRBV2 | TGTGCCAGCGGAGGGGCAAATGAGCAGTTCTTC | CASGGANEQFF
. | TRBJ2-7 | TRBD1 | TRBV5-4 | TGTGCCAGCAGTTCCCCGGGACAGGTGTCCTACGAGCAGTACTTC | CASSSPGQVSYEQYF
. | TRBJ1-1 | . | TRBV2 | TGTGCCAGCAGTGAAAGGCAAATGAACACTGAAGCTTTCTTT | CASSERQMNTEAFF
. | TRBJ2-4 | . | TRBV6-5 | TGTGCCAGCAGCGAGAAAGGGGTTGCCAAAAACATTCAGTACTTC | CASSEKGVAKNIQYF
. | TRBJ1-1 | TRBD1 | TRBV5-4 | TGTGCCAGCAGCTTGGAGGACAGGGAAGCTTTCTTT | CASSLEDREAFF
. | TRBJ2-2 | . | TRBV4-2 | TGTGCCAGCAGCCAAATAGGGGGGGTCACGGCCGGGGAGCTGTTTTTT | CASSQIGGVTAGELFF
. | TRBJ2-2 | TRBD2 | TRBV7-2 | TGTGCCAGCAGCTATCGGACTAGCGGGGTCGGCGGGGAGCTGTTTTTT | CASSYRTSGVGGELFF
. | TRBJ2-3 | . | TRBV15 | TGTGCCACCAGCAGAGAACAGGTTACGCAGTATTTT | CATSREQVTQYF
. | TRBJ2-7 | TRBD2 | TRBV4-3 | TGCGCCAGCAGCCAACACCCCGGACTAGCGGGAACCGCGCAGTACTTC | CASSQHPGLAGTAQYF
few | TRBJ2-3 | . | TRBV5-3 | TGTGCCAGAGGAAGAGAGGGGATAAACACAGATACGCAGTATTTT | CARGREGINTDTQYF
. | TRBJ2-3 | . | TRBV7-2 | TGTGCCAGCATCAGTACCGGTGCTAGCACAGATACGCAGTATTTT | CASISTGASTDTQYF
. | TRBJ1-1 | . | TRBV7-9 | TGTGCCAGCAGCCGTCTCCGGGACATCAACACTGAAGCTTTCTTT | CASSRLRDINTEAFF
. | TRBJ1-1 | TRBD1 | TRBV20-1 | TGCAGTGCTAGTTCCCCTAACAGGGGTATGAACACTGAAGCTTTCTTT | CSASSPNRGMNTEAFF
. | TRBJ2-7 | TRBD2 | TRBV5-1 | TGCGCCAGCAGCTTGTCCGGGGGGGCCTCCTACGAGCAGTACTTC | CASSLSGGASYEQYF
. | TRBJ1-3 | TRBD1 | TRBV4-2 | TGTGCCAGCAGCCAAGTTACAGGGGCTGGAAACACCATATATTTT | CASSQVTGAGNTIYF
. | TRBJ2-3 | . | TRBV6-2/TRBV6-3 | TGTGCCAGCAGTTACAGTGGCGTAGATACGCAGTATTTT | CASSYSGVDTQYF
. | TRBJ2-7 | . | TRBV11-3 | TGTGCCAGCAGCTTAGGAAACCCGAGGGAGCAGTACTTC | CASSLGNPREQYF
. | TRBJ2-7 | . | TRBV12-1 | TGTGCCAGCAGCTTTGTATTTAGGACAGGGGACGATGCTAGACCTGGGGGGCACGAGCAGTACTTC | CASSFVFRTGDDARPGGHEQYF
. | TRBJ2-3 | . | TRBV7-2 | TGTGCCAGCAGCTTTAATCTCTTTGCGGTTAGCACAGATACGCAGTATTTT | CASSFNLFAVSTDTQYF
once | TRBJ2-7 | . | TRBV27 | TGTGCCAGCAGGGAGCAGTACTTC | CASREQYF
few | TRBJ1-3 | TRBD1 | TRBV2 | TGTGCCAGCAGGAGGGACAGGGGTTCTGGAAACACCATATATTTT | CASRRDRGSGNTIYF
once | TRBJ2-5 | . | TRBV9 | TGTGCCAGCAGCTCCGGCGTGAGGGACCAAGAGACCCAGTACTTC | CASSSGVRDQETQYF
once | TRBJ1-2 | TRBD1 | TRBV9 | TGTGCCAGCAGCTTTGACCGGGACAGGGGTGACTATGGCTACACCTTC | CASSFDRDRGDYGYTF
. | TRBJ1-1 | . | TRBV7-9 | TGTGCCAGCAGTGTCGAGGAGCGTAGGAGTATGAACACTGAAGCTTTCTTT | CASSVEERRSMNTEAFF
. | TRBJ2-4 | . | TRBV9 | TGTGCCAGCAGCGCCACCACAGAGTCTTCCAAAAACATTCAGTACTTC | CASSATTESSKNIQYF
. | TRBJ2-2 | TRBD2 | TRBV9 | TGTGCCAGCAGCGTAGGACTAGCGGGGGTTAACACCGGGGAGCTGTTTTTT | CASSVGLAGVNTGELFF
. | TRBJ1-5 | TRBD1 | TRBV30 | TGTGCCTGCAAGACAGGGGGCGATCAGCCCCAGCATTTT | CACKTGGDQPQHF
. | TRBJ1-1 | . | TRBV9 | TGTGCCAGCACCCCAGGGCAGTTGAACACTGAAGCTTTCTTT | CASTPGQLNTEAFF
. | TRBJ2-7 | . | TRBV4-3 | TGCGCCAGCAGCCAAGAATGGTTGACCTACGAGCAGTACTTC | CASSQEWLTYEQYF
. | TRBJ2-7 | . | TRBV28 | TGTGCCAGCAGTACTGATGGGGGGTTTAGCGAGCAGTACTTC | CASSTDGGFSEQYF
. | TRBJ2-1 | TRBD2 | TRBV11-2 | TGTGCCGTGGCTAGCGGGTACAATGAGCAGTTCTTC | CAVASGYNEQFF
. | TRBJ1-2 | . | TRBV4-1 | TGCGCCAGCAGCCAAGATCTCTACACGGGGGGCTACACCTTC | CASSQDLYTGGYTF